This T cell receptor (beta chain) is from a study of blood T cell repertoires in COVID-19. This clone was picked up one time. V was pared by 1 base and J by 4 bases, with 13 bases between. This CDR3 is built from 15 residues. Germline V gives CDR1 SGHTA, CDR2 FQGNSA. Clones were read by immunoSEQ multiplex PCR, and TCRdb kept only the in-frame ones, dropping some. The repertoire holds some 300,000 clones, with 85% to 90% as singletons. The V call is TRBV7-2, the J call TRBJ2-5; D unresolved. The TCR sequence derives from a man aged 65 to 85 with acute or convalescent COVID-19. The sequencing input was peripheral blood. CDR3 sequence: CASSLDGLAVETQYF. DNA of the CDR3: TGTGCCAGCAGCTTAGACGGCCTGGCGGTAGAGACCCAGTACTTC. The variable domain in full, completed from reference TRBV7-2 and TRBJ2-5, reads GAGVSQSPSNKVTEKGKDVELRCDPISGHTALYWYRQSLGQGLEFLIYFQGNSAPDKSGLPSDRFSAERTGGSVSTLTIQRTQQEDSAVYLCASSLDGLAVETQYFGPGTRLLVL.